These T cell receptor beta chains were read from a single sample in a study of blood T cell repertoires in COVID-19. Method: immunoSEQ multiplex PCR; TCRdb's copy keeps in-frame clones and lacks some. In the table there are about 480,000 clones, 70% to 90% of which are singletons. Sequenced input: peripheral blood. The origin of the receptors is a woman in her 50s with COVID-19, enrolled during active disease. The CDR3 runs from the conserved cysteine through the conserved F or W. The D gene is left open where the match is weak. Size values are once, few and many counts, or a class for expanded clones, and some rows have none.

CDR3aa: CASSRGGSGNTIYF
CDR3nt: TGTGCCAGCAGCCGAGGAGGCTCTGGAAACACCATATATTTT
abundance: NA
j_gene: TRBJ1-3
d_gene: NA
v_gene: TRBV14

CDR3aa: CAWSRQGKVSGYTF
CDR3nt: TGTGCCTGGAGCCGACAGGGGAAGGTCAGTGGCTACACCTTC
abundance: NA
j_gene: TRBJ1-2
d_gene: TRBD1
v_gene: TRBV30

CDR3aa: CASLSGLNYGYTF
CDR3nt: TGTGCCAGTCTATCAGGGTTAAACTATGGCTACACCTTC
abundance: NA
j_gene: TRBJ1-2
d_gene: NA
v_gene: TRBV2

CDR3aa: CASSPRGVDEKLFF
CDR3nt: TGTGCCAGCTCACCACGGGGGGTAGATGAAAAACTGTTTTTT
abundance: NA
j_gene: TRBJ1-4
d_gene: NA
v_gene: TRBV18

CDR3aa: CASSPTGTSNEQFF
CDR3nt: TGTGCCAGCAGTCCTACCGGGACTAGTAATGAGCAGTTCTTC
abundance: NA
j_gene: TRBJ2-1
d_gene: TRBD2
v_gene: TRBV5-4

CDR3aa: CASSLRQGSNQPQHF
CDR3nt: TGTGCCAGCAGTTTGAGACAGGGGAGCAATCAGCCCCAGCATTTT
abundance: NA
j_gene: TRBJ1-5
d_gene: TRBD1
v_gene: TRBV27

CDR3aa: CASSYSTTGFYGYTF
CDR3nt: TGTGCCAGCAGTTACTCCACGACAGGGTTTTATGGCTACACCTTC
abundance: NA
j_gene: TRBJ1-2
d_gene: TRBD1
v_gene: TRBV6-5

CDR3aa: CASSLNPGMNTEAFF
CDR3nt: TGTGCCAGCAGCCTTAACCCGGGGATGAACACTGAAGCTTTCTTT
abundance: NA
j_gene: TRBJ1-1
d_gene: NA
v_gene: TRBV7-9

CDR3aa: CASSVATSNQPQHF
CDR3nt: TGTGCCAGCAGCGTAGCTACTAGCAATCAGCCCCAGCATTTT
abundance: NA
j_gene: TRBJ1-5
d_gene: NA
v_gene: TRBV9

CDR3aa: CASSLVFVYREYF
CDR3nt: TGTGCCAGCAGTTTAGTCTTCGTGTACAGGGAGTACTTC
abundance: NA
j_gene: TRBJ2-7
d_gene: NA
v_gene: TRBV27

CDR3aa: CASSLVGSGGPLDTQYF
CDR3nt: TGCGCCAGCAGCTTGGTAGGTAGCGGGGGCCCCTTGGATACGCAGTATTTT
abundance: once
j_gene: TRBJ2-3
d_gene: TRBD2
v_gene: TRBV5-1

CDR3aa: CASSFRGQPQHF
CDR3nt: TGTGCCAGCAGTTTCAGGGGACAGCCCCAGCATTTT
abundance: NA
j_gene: TRBJ1-5
d_gene: NA
v_gene: TRBV27

CDR3aa: CASSLSGGKTGELFF
CDR3nt: TGTGCCAGCAGTTTATCCGGGGGTAAAACCGGGGAGCTGTTTTTT
abundance: NA
j_gene: TRBJ2-2
d_gene: NA
v_gene: TRBV28

CDR3aa: CASRPGQGVYGYTF
CDR3nt: TGTGCCAGCAGGCCGGGACAGGGGGTATATGGCTACACCTTC
abundance: NA
j_gene: TRBJ1-2
d_gene: TRBD1
v_gene: TRBV6-5

CDR3aa: CASSNGRGGRTDTQYF
CDR3nt: TGTGCCAGCAGCAACGGACGGGGGGGCCGTACAGATACGCAGTATTTT
abundance: NA
j_gene: TRBJ2-3
d_gene: TRBD2
v_gene: TRBV5-6

CDR3aa: CASSYSGLAGGNTIYF
CDR3nt: TGTGCCAGCAGTTACTCGGGACTCGCAGGGGGAAACACCATATATTTT
abundance: once
j_gene: TRBJ1-3
d_gene: NA
v_gene: TRBV6-5